This TCR beta chain was captured by sequencing in a study of CD8+CD57+ T cells in acquired aplastic anemia. Study-level background: Sorted CD4+ and CD8+ cell DNA averaged around 3 ug. Findings and limits, study-wide: There were around 28 CD8+ CDR3 sequences that occurred in both patients and controls. Patients versus controls showed no significant CD8+ Simpson's diversity difference.

Before being chosen for sequencing, patients had shown CD8+CD57+ cell expansion by flow cytometry. The patients all had a severe acquired aplastic anemia diagnosis. As concerns this clonotype: The antigen remains unidentified.

The germline V gene encodes CDR1 KGHDR and CDR2 SFDVKD. CDR3 length: 12 amino acids. Trimming pared 3 bases from V and 7 bases from J, leaving 9 bases between. It was genomic DNA that served as the template for profiling TCR beta VDJ and CDR3. TCRdb used MiXCR to reprocess the reads, holding one entry per CDR3 protein. The sample yields about 250,000 distinct CDR3 sequences, approximately 45% seen once. The rearrangement joins TRBV24-1 to TRBJ2-7; D unresolved. The source of this sequence is a human donor with aplastic anemia. Material: sorted CD4+, CD8+, or CD8+CD57+ T cells (not recorded which) from PBMCs. This chain's CDR3 is CATSDSTREQYF. The CDR3 bases are TGTGCCACCAGTGATAGCACGCGAGAGCAGTACTTC.